Shown below are 6 T cell receptor beta chains from a single sample sequenced in a study of blood T cells in healthy people across ages. A second PCR, run for about 7 to 11 cycles, used a sample-barcoded 5' primer plus a J-beta primer mix. TCRdb reprocessed the 5' RACE reads via MiXCR and lists one record per CDR3 protein. This table has about 1.5 million distinct CDR3 sequences, about 40% appearing once. Sequenced material: blood. These receptors came from a woman between 18 and 29 years old in good health.

This clonotype was seen a handful of times. J is TRBJ2-7 and V is TRBV29-1, with 7 bases identical to TRBD2. Trimming cost V 7 bases and J 5 bases; bases outside gene matches: 8. Germline-derived CDR1 and CDR2 are SQVTM and ANQGSEA. This CDR3 is 12 amino acids long. As DNA, the CDR3 is TGCAGCGCCGAGGGCCTAGCGGACGAGCAGTACTTC. This sequence encodes CSAEGLADEQYF.

The V gene is TRBV6-2 or TRBV6-3, the J gene TRBJ2-2; D unresolved. The CDR3 has 13 amino acids. The germline V gene has CDR1 MNHEY and CDR2 SVGEGT. Trimming pared 4 bases from V and 2 bases from J, leaving 5 bases between. The CDR3 sequence: CASSWSNTGELFF. The CDR3 nucleotides are TGTGCCAGCAGTTGGTCAAACACCGGGGAGCTGTTTTTT.

There are a few counts of this clonotype. The rearrangement links TRBV5-1 to TRBJ2-7; TRBD2 aligns across 7 bases. The CDR3 consists of 15 residues. CDR1 SGHRS and CDR2 YFSETQ come from the germline V gene. With 2 bases clipped from V and 2 bases from J, the junction kept 7 bases outside the gene matches. CDR3 nucleotides: TGCGCCAGCAGCTTTGGAGCGGGGCAGCCCTACGAGCAGTACTTC. Translation gives CASSFGAGQPYEQYF.

The chain uses TRBV29-1 and TRBJ1-1, with TRBD1 matching over 7 bases. V shed 7 bases, J shed 3 bases, and the junction held 11 bases outside the gene matches. The germline CDR1 and CDR2 sequences are SQVTM and ANQGSEA. The CDR3 loop spans 14 amino acids. The CDR3 DNA follows: TGCAGCGCAGGGGGTGGGAAGGGGTACACTGAAGCTTTCTTT. Translated: CSAGGGKGYTEAFF.

This clonotype came up a few times. The chain carries TRBV29-1 and TRBJ2-5; weak D call: TRBD2 (6 bases). CDR1 and CDR2 from the germline V gene are SQVTM and ANQGSEA. V lost 6 bases to trimming and J lost 2 bases, with 7 bases between them. The CDR3 loop spans 11 amino acids. CDR3 amino acids: CSVEGQETQYF. The CDR3 coding sequence is TGCAGCGTGGAGGGACAAGAGACCCAGTACTTC.

The table lists this clonotype with a few counts. V gene TRBV2 combines with J gene TRBJ2-3; no reliable D call. The ends were cut back, 6 bases at V and 7 bases at J, with 17 bases in the middle. Germline assignment: CDR1 SNHLY and CDR2 FYNNEI. The CDR3 is made up of 14 amino acids. The CDR3 bases are TGTGCCAGCAGGGCTCCTGCCCCTCCGAATACGCAGTATTTT. It yields the protein CASRAPAPPNTQYF.